This passage covers 25 T cell receptor beta chains from one sample sequenced in a study of a mutant IDH1 vaccine in newly diagnosed glioma. Sample time point: week 5, during vaccination. Vaccination comprised doses that each held 300 ug of mutant IDH1 20-mer peptide, plus topical imiquimod. Antigens for these TCRs are unknown. Profiled with immunoSEQ multiplex PCR; TCRdb holds only in-frame clones, not every one. The sample records around 58,000 clones, 80% to 85% being singletons. The sample here was PBMCs, taken from a glioma patient whose treatment included an IDH1 peptide vaccine. Receptor source: a man under 40 with glioma.

The chain links TRBV9 to TRBJ2-3, with 11 bases matching TRBD2. This CDR3 contains 19 residues. V lost 4 bases and J lost 7; bases outside the gene matches: 20. Germline CDR1 reads SGDLS; CDR2 reads YYNGEE. In DNA, the CDR3 is TGTGCCAGCAGCCCCCTCTCGGCTAGCGGGGGGATTCTTATGCATACGCAGTATTTT. Translated, it gives CASSPLSASGGILMHTQYF.

This clone was detected only once. This chain uses TRBV29-1 with TRBJ2-5; 9 nucleotides align to TRBD1. V gave up 6 bases and J gave up 3 bases; unmatched junction bases: 5. CDR1 SQVTM and CDR2 ANQGSEA come from the germline V gene. The CDR3 loop spans 13 amino acids. In DNA, the CDR3 is TGCAGCGTCGCCACAGGGGGCGAAGAGACCCAGTACTTC. Its translation is CSVATGGEETQYF.

This chain links TRBV9 with TRBJ2-2, with D perhaps TRBD2 (7 bases). The CDR3 is 15 amino acids. V was pared by 7 bases and J by 4 bases, with 17 bases between. Germline values: CDR1 SGDLS, CDR2 YYNGEE. CDR3 in amino acids: CASRRGGGITGELFF. The CDR3 bases are TGTGCCAGCCGAAGGGGGGGCGGTATCACCGGGGAGCTGTTTTTT. The full variable domain, rest sourced from reference TRBV9 and TRBJ2-2, is DSGVTQTPKHLITATGQRVTLRCSPRSGDLSVYWYQQSLDQGLQFLIQYYNGEERAKGNILERFSAQQFPDLHSELNLSSLELGDSALYFCASRRGGGITGELFFGEGSRLTVL.

V is TRBV5-4 and J is TRBJ2-5, with 7 bases lining up with TRBD1. The J segment lost 5 bases and the V segment lost 0 bases, leaving 7 bases of the junction unmatched. The CDR3 runs to 15 residues. The germline V gene has CDR1 SGHNT and CDR2 YYREEE (reference sequence). This CDR3 is CASSLERGRLETQYF. In DNA form, the CDR3 reads TGTGCCAGCAGCTTGGAGAGGGGGCGGTTGGAGACCCAGTACTTC. Full variable domain (remainder filled in from reference TRBV5-4 and TRBJ2-5): ETGVTQSPTHLIKTRGQQVTLRCSSQSGHNTVSWYQQALGQGPQFIFQYYREEENGRGNFPPRFSGLQFPNYSSELNVNALELDDSALYLCASSLERGRLETQYFGPGTRLLVL.

The chain uses TRBV6-1 and TRBJ2-7; 10 bases align to TRBD2. This CDR3 comprises 15 residues. Germline V gene data show CDR1 as MNHNS and CDR2 as SASEGT. V was pared by 6 bases and J by 1 base, with 6 bases of the junction left unmatched. CDR3 sequence reads: CASRGPGLASYEQYF. Here the CDR3 DNA reads TGTGCCAGCAGGGGACCGGGACTAGCGTCCTACGAGCAGTACTTC.

The sample holds one count of this clone. The chain carries TRBV5-5 and TRBJ1-1; no clear D gene. CDR1 SGHKS and CDR2 YYEKEE come from the germline V gene (reference sequence). This CDR3 has 15 amino acids. Trimming took 4 bases from V and 5 from J, leaving 18 bases between them. CDR3: CASSQGSQEGTEAFF. In DNA form, the CDR3 reads TGTGCCAGCAGCCAAGGAAGCCAGGAGGGAACTGAAGCTTTCTTT.

This clone was seen just once. The chain couples TRBV6-1 to TRBJ1-2; D might be TRBD1 (5 bases). Germline values: CDR1 MNHNS, CDR2 SASEGT. With 4 bases removed from V and 2 bases from J, the gap between germline ends came to 17 bases. The CDR3 covers 16 residues. The CDR3 spells CASSGFRRGQNYGYTF. Here the CDR3 DNA reads TGTGCCAGCAGTGGATTTCGTCGGGGCCAAAACTATGGCTACACCTTC.

This chain uses TRBV29-1 with TRBJ2-7; 11 nucleotides match TRBD1. The CDR3 totals 14 residues. The V and J ends lost 7 bases and 0 bases, in that order; junction bases with no gene match: 5. Per the germline V gene, CDR1 is SQVTM and CDR2 is ANQGSEA. CDR3 nucleotides: TGCAGCGCCGGGACAGGGGGTTCCTCCTACGAGCAGTACTTC. Its protein product is CSAGTGGSSYEQYF.

V and J are TRBV6-1 and TRBJ1-2; D not certain. This CDR3 contains 11 residues. Germline loops: CDR1 MNHNS, CDR2 SASEGT. Trimming left V 5 bases short and J 8 bases short, with 9 bases between. The CDR3 DNA follows: TGTGCCAGCAGTTCTTTCGGAGGCTACACCTTC. Amino acids: CASSSFGGYTF.

The chain has TRBV11-2 and TRBJ1-2; D not certain. The germline V and J ends were trimmed by 6 bases and 2 bases, with 16 bases remaining between them. The CDR3 consists of 15 residues. Germline V gene data show CDR1 as SGHAT and CDR2 as FQNNGV. CDR3 nucleotide sequence: TGTGCCAGCAGTCTGAGGAATCTTCCAAACTATGGCTACACCTTC. Residues: CASSLRNLPNYGYTF.

The chain uses TRBV2 and TRBJ1-5; D is undetermined. The CDR3 length is 13 residues. Germline V gene sequence: CDR1 SNHLY, CDR2 FYNNEI. V gave up 4 bases and J gave up 4 bases, with 8 bases separating them. CDR3: CASSGEGNQPQHF. CDR3 DNA: TGTGCCAGCAGTGGGGAGGGAAATCAGCCCCAGCATTTT. Together with reference TRBV2 and TRBJ1-5, the CDR3 gives the full variable domain: EPEVTQTPSHQVTQMGQEVILRCVPISNHLYFYWYRQILGQKVEFLVSFYNNEISEKSEIFDDQFSVERPDGSNFTLKIRSTKLEDSAMYFCASSGEGNQPQHFGDGTRLSIL.

The J gene is TRBJ1-1, the V gene TRBV5-6, with unresolved D. This CDR3 has 15 residues. Germline CDR1 reads SGHDT; CDR2 reads YYEEEE. V lost 0 bases to trimming and J lost 4 bases, with 13 bases between them. The CDR3, as DNA: TGTGCCAGCAGCTTGGCCAAGGCTCAGACCACTGAAGCTTTCTTT. Translation gives CASSLAKAQTTEAFF. Variable domain in full (rest from reference TRBV5-6 and TRBJ1-1): DAGVTQSPTHLIKTRGQQVTLRCSPKSGHDTVSWYQQALGQGPQFIFQYYEEEERQRGNFPDRFSGHQFPNYSSELNVNALLLGDSALYLCASSLAKAQTTEAFFGQGTRLTVV.

CDR3 sequence reads: CASSVVGDNSPLHF. Here the CDR3 DNA reads TGTGCCAGCAGCGTAGTAGGGGATAATTCACCCCTCCACTTT. The rearrangement links TRBV9 to TRBJ1-6; a possible D gene is TRBD1 (5 bases). Germline V lookup: CDR1 SGDLS, CDR2 YYNGEE. There are 14 residues in the CDR3. Trimming took 0 bases from V and 5 from J, leaving 6 bases between them.

J is TRBJ1-1 and V is TRBV6-1; D call uncertain. CDR3 length equals 18 residues. Deletions cut 3 bases from V and 0 bases from J, with 20 bases between. Germline CDR1 reads MNHNS; CDR2 reads SASEGT. In DNA, the CDR3 is TGTGCCAGCAGTGACCCCGGCCCGGTCGCCTATATGAACACTGAAGCTTTCTTT. Translation: CASSDPGPVAYMNTEAFF.

The chain links TRBV28 to TRBJ2-5; the match to TRBD2 covers 9 bases. Trimming removed 4 bases from V and 10 bases from J; junction bases left unmatched: 13. The CDR3 totals 15 residues. Per the germline V gene, CDR1 is MDHEN and CDR2 is SYDVKM. CDR3 loop: CASSWAGGPSMDQYF. For the CDR3, the DNA is TGTGCCAGCAGTTGGGCGGGGGGGCCTTCGATGGACCAGTACTTC.

The chain uses TRBV4-1 and TRBJ2-5; the match to TRBD1 covers 10 bases. V lost 4 bases to trimming and J lost 3 bases; unmatched junction nucleotides: 8. The CDR3 totals 16 residues. Per the germline V gene, CDR1 is MGHRA and CDR2 is YSYEKL. The chain's CDR3 is CASSRGQGGLEETQYF. DNA for the CDR3: TGCGCCAGCAGCCGTGGACAGGGGGGGTTGGAAGAGACCCAGTACTTC.

The chain recombines TRBV2 with TRBJ2-4, with 7 bases identical to TRBD2. CDR1 SNHLY and CDR2 FYNNEI come from the germline V gene. The J segment lost 2 bases and the V segment lost 6 bases, leaving 10 bases of the junction unmatched. This CDR3 has 16 residues. CDR3 nucleotides: TGTGCCAGCAGAGCGGGATCGGGCTTAACCAAAAACATTCAGTACTTC. Amino acid sequence: CASRAGSGLTKNIQYF.

The chain uses TRBV6-6 and TRBJ2-7, with 9 bases lining up with TRBD1. The V segment lost 6 bases and the J segment 6 bases; nucleotides outside the gene matches: 9. This CDR3 is 14 amino acids long. Germline CDR1 and CDR2: MNHNY and SVGAGI (reference sequence). In DNA form, the CDR3 reads TGTGCCAGCAGGCCCGGGACAGGGAGCTCCGAGCAGTACTTC. Its translation is CASRPGTGSSEQYF.

The chain links TRBV19 to TRBJ2-4, with no clear D. There are 14 residues in the CDR3. Trimming left V 3 bases short and J 6 bases short, with 12 bases between. The germline CDR1 and CDR2 sequences are LNHDA and SQIVND (reference sequence). The CDR3 here is CASSMMDLGNIQYF. DNA of the CDR3: TGTGCCAGTAGTATGATGGACCTGGGAAACATTCAGTACTTC.

The rearrangement links TRBV2 to TRBJ1-1; D not certain. Germline lookup yields CDR1 SNHLY and CDR2 FYNNEI. Trimming cost V 6 bases and J 0 bases, with 8 bases left between them. This CDR3 is 13 amino acids long. This CDR3 reads CASRSEMNTEAFF. The DNA of the CDR3 is TGTGCCAGCAGGTCGGAGATGAACACTGAAGCTTTCTTT.

The chain uses TRBV2 and TRBJ2-5; 8 bases are a match to TRBD1. CDR1 SNHLY and CDR2 FYNNEI come from the germline V gene. Germline trimming cut 5 bases from V and 5 bases from J; bases unmatched to any gene: 4. CDR3 length equals 13 residues. The CDR3 region is CASSQGAAETQYF. The CDR3 region has the DNA TGTGCCAGCAGTCAGGGGGCGGCGGAGACCCAGTACTTC.

The chain recombines TRBV4-1 with TRBJ2-4; 11 bases are shared with TRBD1. The CDR3 is made up of 16 amino acids. The V gene's germline CDR1 is MGHRA and CDR2 YSYEKL. The V and J ends lost 1 base and 7 bases, in that order; junction bases with no gene match: 6. This CDR3 is CASSQVTWTGGNIQYF. The CDR3, as DNA: TGCGCCAGCAGCCAAGTGACGTGGACAGGGGGCAACATTCAGTACTTC.

The chain couples TRBV29-1 to TRBJ1-2; maybe TRBD1 (6 bases). The V gene's germline CDR1 is SQVTM and CDR2 ANQGSEA. Trimming removed 7 bases at V and 3 bases at J, with 12 bases between. CDR3 length: 12 amino acids. In nucleotides, the CDR3 is TGCAGCGCAAGACAGGTATACTATGGCTACACCTTC. It is translated as CSARQVYYGYTF.

This clone was found once. This sequence joins TRBV9 and TRBJ2-7; 7 nucleotides agree with TRBD1. Trimming cost V 0 bases and J 5 bases; bases outside gene matches: 5. CDR1 and CDR2 (germline): SGDLS, YYNGEE. The CDR3 spans 14 residues. CDR3 DNA sequence: TGTGCCAGCAGCGTAGGAGACAGGGACGACGAGCAGTACTTC. It yields the protein CASSVGDRDDEQYF.

This clone was counted a few times. The rearrangement uses TRBV2 and TRBJ1-4, with D uncertain. V was trimmed by 4 bases and J by 10 bases, leaving 13 bases between them. The CDR3 loop spans 13 amino acids. The germline gives CDR1 SNHLY, CDR2 FYNNEI. The CDR3: CASSVIVNGKLFF. The CDR3 region has the DNA TGTGCCAGCAGTGTCATTGTAAACGGAAAACTGTTTTTT.